The 31 T cell receptor beta chains reported below all come from one sample, sequenced in a study of cytotoxic CD8 clonotypes in ibrutinib-treated CLL. Measured with immunoSEQ multiplex PCR; TCRdb has only the in-frame clones, and not every one. The profile shows some 150,000 clones, approximately 80% of them singletons. This material consisted of PBMCs, taken after 24 months of ibrutinib treatment. The receptors were sampled from a human donor with chronic lymphocytic leukemia.

The chain recombines TRBV27 with TRBJ2-2, with 9 bases identical to TRBD1. Losses at the gene ends were 4 bases for V and 5 bases for J; bases not matched to a gene: 17. The CDR3 runs to 19 residues. Germline CDR1 MNHEY, CDR2 SMNVEV (reference sequence). CDR3 DNA sequence: TGTGCCAGCAGTTCGACAGGGGGGCGGCTGTTGGGAAGAACCGGGGAGCTGTTTTTT. Its translation: CASSSTGGRLLGRTGELFF.

The genes are TRBV2 and TRBJ2-5; 8 bases line up with TRBD1. The CDR3 is 15 residues long. Looked up from germline, CDR1 is SNHLY and CDR2 is FYNNEI. The trim removed 6 bases at V and 4 bases at J, leaving 10 bases unmatched. The CDR3 DNA reads as TGTGCCAGCAGCCCACCCGGACAGGGTCGAGAGACCCAGTACTTC. Translated, it gives CASSPPGQGRETQYF.

This chain links TRBV6-5 with TRBJ2-5, with unresolved D. V was clipped by 6 bases and J by 4 bases, with 15 bases between them. CDR3 length: 14 amino acids. The germline CDR1 and CDR2 sequences are MNHEY and SVGAGI. Here the CDR3 DNA reads TGTGCCAGCAGATTACTCGAGTTCCGAGAGACCCAGTACTTC. It yields the protein CASRLLEFRETQYF.

This sequence joins TRBV18 and TRBJ1-1; possibly TRBD1 for D (5 bases). Trimming cost V 0 bases and J 4 bases, with 9 bases left between them. CDR1 and CDR2 from the germline V gene are KGHSH and LQKENI. The CDR3 is 14 residues long. The CDR3 bases are TGTGCCAGCTCACCACCCGGGAGGGGCACTGAAGCTTTCTTT. Protein sequence: CASSPPGRGTEAFF.

This clone was seen once. This chain uses TRBV28 with TRBJ1-6; tentative D call: TRBD1 (5 bases). Per the germline V gene, CDR1 is MDHEN and CDR2 is SYDVKM. This CDR3 has 14 amino acids. V lost 3 bases and J 6 bases, leaving 9 bases between the germline ends. CDR3 sequence reads: CASSLGRGNSPLHF. In DNA form, the CDR3 reads TGTGCCAGCAGTTTGGGAAGGGGTAATTCACCCCTCCACTTT.

This rearrangement joins TRBV5-1 to TRBJ2-7; D is undetermined. This CDR3 has 13 residues. Germline CDR1 reads SGHRS; CDR2 reads YFSETQ. V was pared by 1 base and J by 2 bases, with 7 bases between. The CDR3 coding sequence is TGCGCCAGCAGCTTGCCGGAAACCTACGAGCAGTACTTC. This sequence encodes CASSLPETYEQYF.

V usage is TRBV10-3 and J usage is TRBJ1-2; D gene ambiguous. Germline CDR1 ENHRY, CDR2 SYGVKD. The CDR3 is made up of 14 amino acids. V lost 3 bases, J lost 0 bases, and 8 bases lay in between. The CDR3 coding sequence is TGTGCCATCAGTGACAGTCCATCTAACTATGGCTACACCTTC. This gives the protein CAISDSPSNYGYTF.

The chain recombines TRBV15 with TRBJ2-2, with TRBD1 matching over 9 bases. This CDR3 contains 16 residues. From germline, CDR1 is LNHNV and CDR2 YYDKDF (reference sequence). Trimming at V came to 1 base and at J to 4 bases, leaving 4 bases not matched to a gene. CDR3 nucleotide sequence: TGTGCCACCAGCAGAGTCGGACAGGGGTTCACCGGGGAGCTGTTTTTT. Translated: CATSRVGQGFTGELFF.

The J gene is TRBJ1-2, the V gene TRBV4-2, with unresolved D. The CDR3 is 13 amino acids. CDR1 LGHNA and CDR2 YNFKEQ come from the germline V gene. Trimming shortened V by 0 bases and J by 13 bases, and 15 bases separated the two germline ends. CDR3 sequence reads: CASSQERGLPSTF. CDR3 nucleotides: TGTGCCAGCAGCCAAGAGCGTGGGTTGCCCTCCACCTTC.

The J gene is TRBJ2-7, the V gene TRBV7-2; D is unresolved. The germline V gene has CDR1 SGHTA and CDR2 FQGNSA. There are 11 residues in the CDR3. Trimming removed 2 bases at V and 4 bases at J, with 3 bases between. CDR3 residues: CASSLKYEQYF. Written as DNA, the CDR3 is TGTGCCAGCAGCTTAAAATACGAGCAGTACTTC.

The chain uses TRBV6-6 and TRBJ1-5; the D is unclear. Between the trimmed V and J ends, which lost 2 bases and 0 bases, there was a span of 8 bases. The CDR3 is made up of 15 amino acids. From germline, CDR1 is MNHNY and CDR2 SVGAGI (reference sequence). CDR3: CASSYTHYSNQPQHF. The CDR3 bases are TGTGCCAGCAGTTACACCCATTATAGCAATCAGCCCCAGCATTTT.

This rearrangement joins TRBV28 to TRBJ1-4; D is perhaps TRBD1 (6 bases). Per the germline V gene, CDR1 is MDHEN and CDR2 is SYDVKM. V lost 4 bases and J lost 4, with 13 bases in between. This CDR3 has 15 residues. In DNA, the CDR3 is TGTGCCAGCAGTTCCCCAGGGGTTGGTAATGAAAAACTGTTTTTT. The encoded protein is CASSSPGVGNEKLFF.

V gene TRBV4-3 combines with J gene TRBJ2-2; 11 positions agree with TRBD2. Germline values: CDR1 LGHNA, CDR2 YSLEER. The CDR3 loop spans 16 amino acids. V was clipped by 6 bases and J by 4 bases; unmatched bases: 7. CDR3 DNA: TGCGCCAGCAGACTAGCGGGGGCCGGGGCCACCGGGGAGCTGTTTTTT. It codes for CASRLAGAGATGELFF.

This clone was observed a handful of times. The chain combines TRBV25-1 with TRBJ2-7; TRBD2 might be the D (6 bases). V lost 1 base to trimming and J lost 3 bases, with 13 bases between them. In germline, CDR1 is MGHDK, CDR2 SYGVNS. The CDR3 length is 15 residues. This CDR3 reads CASSESVGGVYEQYF. In DNA, the CDR3 is TGTGCCAGCAGTGAATCTGTGGGGGGAGTCTACGAGCAGTACTTC.

This clone came up a few times. The chain combines TRBV5-6 with TRBJ2-7; D might be TRBD2 (5 bases). Looked up from germline, CDR1 is SGHDT and CDR2 is YYEEEE. The V gene lost 4 bases and the J gene lost 5 bases, with 13 bases spanning the gap. CDR3 length: 13 amino acids. The CDR3 DNA sequence: TGTGCCAGCAGCCGAATCGGAGGTGACGAGCAGTACTTC. Translation gives CASSRIGGDEQYF.

The chain joins TRBV11-2 to TRBJ1-5, with D perhaps matching TRBD1 (5 bases). V shed 5 bases and J shed 7 bases, with 12 bases lying between them. Germline V CDR1 and CDR2: SGHAT, FQNNGV. The CDR3 has 13 amino acids. The CDR3 region is CASSQGSGQPQHF. The CDR3 DNA sequence: TGTGCCAGCAGCCAGGGAAGTGGCCAGCCCCAGCATTTT.

This clone has only a few counts. The rearrangement joins TRBV6-5 to TRBJ2-7, with TRBD2 as a possible D gene (5 bases). Germline values: CDR1 MNHEY, CDR2 SVGAGI. V was cut by 5 bases and J by 5 bases, with 10 bases left in between. The CDR3 runs to 12 residues. The CDR3 is CASSRTGDEQYF. In nucleotides, the CDR3 is TGTGCCAGCAGTAGGACTGGGGACGAGCAGTACTTC.

The chain uses TRBV7-3 and TRBJ2-5; tentatively, D is TRBD1 or TRBD2 (5 bases each). Germline lookup yields CDR1 SGHTA and CDR2 FQGTGA. Trimming took off 5 bases at V and 4 bases at J, with 20 bases between the two ends. CDR3 length: 16 residues. The CDR3 is CASSLGPGHGAETQYF. CDR3 nucleotide sequence: TGTGCCAGCAGCCTGGGACCGGGCCACGGGGCAGAGACCCAGTACTTC.

This chain connects TRBV18 to TRBJ2-5, with 8 bases aligning to TRBD2. The V segment lost 3 bases and the J segment 1 base; nucleotides outside the gene matches: 7. The CDR3 is 16 residues long. Germline V gene lookup returns CDR1 KGHSH and CDR2 LQKENI. CDR3 protein: CASSPPPGGGQETQYF. For the CDR3, the DNA is TGTGCCAGCTCACCGCCTCCCGGGGGGGGCCAAGAGACCCAGTACTTC. Supplemented by reference TRBV18 and TRBJ2-5, the full variable domain reads NAGVMQNPRHLVRRRGQEARLRCSPMKGHSHVYWYRQLPEEGLKFMVYLQKENIIDESGMPKERFSAEFPKEGPSILRIQQVVRGDSAAYFCASSPPPGGGQETQYFGPGTRLLVL.

The chain has TRBV18 and TRBJ1-1, with 9 bases matching TRBD1. J gave up 4 bases and V 3 bases, and 3 bases lay outside the gene matches. There are 14 residues in the CDR3. Germline V CDR1 and CDR2: KGHSH, LQKENI. CDR3 protein: CASSPTGGSTEAFF. The DNA for the CDR3 is TGTGCCAGCTCACCGACAGGGGGGTCCACTGAAGCTTTCTTT.

The chain joins TRBV11-2 to TRBJ1-4, with no clear D. CDR3 length: 14 amino acids. Germline V CDR1 and CDR2: SGHAT, FQNNGV. Deletions cut 2 bases from V and 0 bases from J, with 4 bases between. The CDR3, as DNA: TGTGCCAGCAGCTTAAGTGCAACTAATGAAAAACTGTTTTTT. This translates into CASSLSATNEKLFF.

V gene TRBV9 combines with J gene TRBJ2-3; 10 nucleotides match TRBD2. This CDR3 spans 18 amino acids. The germline CDR1 and CDR2 sequences are SGDLS and YYNGEE. After removal of 0 bases from V and 3 bases from J, the junction contained 10 bases not matched to a gene. The CDR3 DNA reads TGTGCCAGCAGCGTAGCCCCGAGCGGGAGGGCCGGGACAGATACGCAGTATTTT. Translated: CASSVAPSGRAGTDTQYF. Complete variable domain (other parts from reference TRBV9 and TRBJ2-3): DSGVTQTPKHLITATGQRVTLRCSPRSGDLSVYWYQQSLDQGLQFLIQYYNGEERAKGNILERFSAQQFPDLHSELNLSSLELGDSALYFCASSVAPSGRAGTDTQYFGPGTRLTVL.

The chain employs TRBV7-9 and TRBJ2-3; 9 bases line up with TRBD1. V gave up 11 bases and J gave up 7 bases; unmatched junction bases: 13. There are 14 residues in the CDR3. CDR1 and CDR2 from the germline V gene are SEHNR and FQNEAQ (reference sequence). The CDR3 protein is CAGDRVNTLNTQYF. DNA for the CDR3: TGTGCCGGGGACAGGGTGAATACGCTGAATACGCAGTATTTT.

V is TRBV10-3 and J is TRBJ1-5; 10 bases align to TRBD1. In germline, CDR1 is ENHRY, CDR2 SYGVKD. The CDR3 length is 17 residues. V lost 5 bases to trimming and J lost 5 bases; unmatched junction nucleotides: 12. CDR3 residues: CAISPGPGQGWYQPQHF. The DNA of the CDR3 is TGTGCCATCAGTCCCGGACCGGGACAGGGGTGGTATCAGCCCCAGCATTTT.

The chain joins TRBV6-5 to TRBJ1-1, with D possibly TRBD1 on 6 matching bases. With 6 bases removed from V and 3 bases from J, the gap between germline ends came to 17 bases. CDR1 and CDR2 (germline): MNHEY, SVGAGI. CDR3 length: 15 amino acids. The CDR3 DNA reads as TGTGCCAGCAGCCGACTCCAAACAGGGCACACTGAAGCTTTCTTT. Translated, it gives CASSRLQTGHTEAFF.

V gene TRBV6-1 combines with J gene TRBJ2-1, with D perhaps matching TRBD1 (5 bases). Trimming left V 6 bases short and J 6 bases short, with 12 bases between. The V gene's germline CDR1 is MNHNS and CDR2 SASEGT. The CDR3 extends over 13 amino acids. CDR3 in DNA: TGTGCCAGCAGGTTACAGGTTTCCAATGAGCAGTTCTTC. This sequence encodes CASRLQVSNEQFF.

The rearrangement uses TRBV19 and TRBJ2-7; 7 positions agree with TRBD2. The CDR3 runs 15 residues. The trim removed 5 bases at V and 0 bases at J, leaving 7 bases unmatched. Germline CDR1 and CDR2: LNHDA and SQIVND (reference sequence). CDR3 in DNA: TGTGCCAGTAGTTGGGGCGGGAGTGCCTCCTACGAGCAGTACTTC. Translation: CASSWGGSASYEQYF.

This clone was detected ten times or more. The CDR3 spells CASSLVGRFAGYTF. In nucleotides, the CDR3 is TGTGCCAGCAGCTTAGTCGGCAGATTCGCTGGCTACACCTTC. This chain uses TRBV7-9 with TRBJ1-2; D gene uncertain. V gave up 1 base and J gave up 7 bases, with 13 bases separating them. Looked up from germline, CDR1 is SEHNR and CDR2 is FQNEAQ (reference sequence). The length of the CDR3 is 14 residues.

This clone was seen more than once but under ten times. The rearrangement joins TRBV29-1 to TRBJ1-5; no firm D call. CDR1 and CDR2 (germline): SQVTM, ANQGSEA. This CDR3 region has 13 residues. V was clipped by 4 bases and J by 0 bases, with 7 bases between them. DNA of the CDR3: TGCAGCGTTGTATCCGGTAGCAATCAGCCCCAGCATTTT. Residues: CSVVSGSNQPQHF. The variable domain in full, with the rest retrieved from reference TRBV29-1 and TRBJ1-5, is SAVISQKPSRDICQRGTSLTIQCQVDSQVTMMFWYRQQPGQSLTLIATANQGSEATYESGFVIDKFPISRPNLTFSTLTVSNMSPEDSSIYLCSVVSGSNQPQHFGDGTRLSIL.

The V and J genes are TRBV10-3 and TRBJ1-4; possible D gene TRBD1, 5 bases. Germline V gene lookup returns CDR1 ENHRY and CDR2 SYGVKD. CDR3 size: 14 residues. The ends were cut back, 6 bases at V and 6 bases at J, with 14 bases in the middle. CDR3 protein: CAIRRQGEHEKLFF. CDR3 DNA: TGTGCCATCAGGAGACAAGGGGAACATGAAAAACTGTTTTTT.

V is TRBV27 and J is TRBJ1-4; TRBD1 matches at 7 bases. Per germline, CDR1 MNHEY and CDR2 SMNVEV (reference sequence). The length of the CDR3 is 13 residues. Germline trimming cut 5 bases from V and 11 bases from J; bases unmatched to any gene: 8. The CDR3 here is CASSPGDSYKLFF. The CDR3 nucleotides are TGTGCCAGCAGTCCCGGGGACAGCTATAAACTGTTTTTT. Filled out from reference TRBV27 and TRBJ1-4, the complete variable domain reads EAQVTQNPRYLITVTGKKLTVTCSQNMNHEYMSWYRQDPGLGLRQIYYSMNVEVTDKGDVPEGYKVSRKEKRNFPLILESPSPNQTSLYFCASSPGDSYKLFFGSGTQLSVL.